The entry below describes one TCR beta chain. The data originate from a study of cytomegalovirus exposure and HLA in healthy donors. Per the germline V gene, CDR1 is SGHDT and CDR2 is YYEEEE. The CDR3 totals 17 residues. Deletions cut 4 bases from V and 7 bases from J, with 23 bases between. PCR primers comprised 60 Vbeta and 13 Jbeta primers. Data came from immunoSEQ multiplex PCR; TCRdb stores just in-frame clones and leaves some out. The table records about 98,000 clones, roughly 77% of them present only once. The chain carries TRBV5-6 and TRBJ2-2; D possibly corresponds to TRBD2 (6 bases). The clonotype was recovered from a man in his forties in good health and CMV-seronegative. Sequenced sample: PBMCs. CDR3 coding DNA: TGTGCCAGCAGCAGAGGAGCCCGTACTAGCTCACACGGGGAGCTGTTTTTT. Translated: CASSRGARTSSHGELFF.